This TCR beta chain was identified during a study of cytomegalovirus exposure and HLA in healthy donors. General study points: It was 164 TCR beta chains that were listed as cytomegalovirus-associated. Across HLA loci, a later analysis found differing TCR association rates, with DRB1 most and HLA-C fewest. In a later analysis, several top co-occurrence clusters appeared linked to parvovirus B19, influenza, CMV and Epstein-Barr virus.

Primers included in the PCR were 60 Vbeta and 13 Jbeta primers. TCRdb keeps only in-frame clones here, not all; method: immunoSEQ multiplex PCR. This sample has 120,000 to 150,000 clones; about 76% occur once, and the top ten carry approximately 2.8%. The CDR3 loop spans 14 amino acids. V lost 2 bases, J lost 7 bases, and 15 bases lay in between. CDR1 MNHEY and CDR2 SVGAGI come from the germline V gene. Details on this clone: Its antigen is unidentified.

The clonotype comes from a female donor in good health and CMV-seronegative. The chain recombines TRBV6-5 with TRBJ2-7, with D perhaps TRBD2 (7 bases). Sequencing used PBMCs. The CDR3 reads CASSYTAGAWEQYF. CDR3 coding DNA: TGTGCCAGCAGTTACACGGCGGGGGCGTGGGAGCAGTACTTC.